The rows below give T cell receptor beta chains drawn from one sample of a study of brain metastases from non-small cell lung cancer. Clones were read by immunoSEQ multiplex PCR, and TCRdb kept only the in-frame ones, dropping some. The sample shows fewer than 9,500 clones, around four fifths of them seen only once. The specimen was primary lung tumor tissue. These receptors were taken from a donor aged 40 or older with non-small cell lung cancer. Each CDR3 is given with its conserved first and last residue. The D gene is left open where the match is weak. Clone size, where shown, is once, few, many, or a class for clones that have expanded.

TGCAGCGCAGGGGCGGGCTACTACAATGAGCAGTTCTTC	CSAGAGYYNEQFF	.	.	TRBV29-1	TRBJ2-1
TGTGCCAGCACAGCAAACAGGGCTGCAACTAATGAAAAACTGTTTTTT	CASTANRAATNEKLFF	.	.	TRBV2	TRBJ1-4
TGTGCCAGCAGAGAGGGTACAGGGGCCCTGCCCCTCCACTTT	CASREGTGALPLHF	.	TRBD1	TRBV2	TRBJ1-6
TGTGCCAGCGAAATACTCGGAAACACCATATATTTT	CASEILGNTIYF	.	.	TRBV2	TRBJ1-3
TGTGCCAGCAGCTTGGGGCAAACCAGCTATGGCTACACCTTC	CASSLGQTSYGYTF	.	.	TRBV5-6	TRBJ1-2
TGTGCCAGCAGGGTCGACAGGGGGCAAGCTTTCTTT	CASRVDRGQAFF	.	TRBD1	TRBV5-4	TRBJ1-1
TGTGCCAGCAGCCCCCCTTCAGGGCTTAACTATGGCTACACCTTC	CASSPPSGLNYGYTF	.	.	TRBV3-1/TRBV3-2	TRBJ1-2
TGTGCCAGCAGTTTAAAACCTTTCGACAGGGGGGCGCTTAATCAGCCCCAGCATTTT	CASSLKPFDRGALNQPQHF	once	TRBD1	TRBV27	TRBJ1-5
TGTGCCATCAGTGAATCAGCGGGCCAAGAGACCCAGTACTTC	CAISESAGQETQYF	few	.	TRBV24-1	TRBJ2-5
TGCAGCACGACTAGCGGGAGCACAGATACGCAGTATTTT	CSTTSGSTDTQYF	.	TRBD2	TRBV29-1	TRBJ2-3
TGTGCCAGCTCACTCCAGGGGCCAGCCTACGAGCAGTACTTC	CASSLQGPAYEQYF	.	.	TRBV18	TRBJ2-7
TGTGCCAGCAGCTTAGCGGACAGAGACTCCGTCTACACCTTC	CASSLADRDSVYTF	.	.	TRBV7-2	TRBJ1-2
TGTGCCAGTAGCCTCTCCGGGACAGGGGGGGAAAAACTGTTTTTT	CASSLSGTGGEKLFF	.	TRBD1	TRBV19	TRBJ1-4
TGTGCCAGCAGCCAAGATAGCAAAGCGACAGGGAAGTATTCCACCTACAATGAGCAGTTCTTC	CASSQDSKATGKYSTYNEQFF	.	TRBD1	TRBV3-1/TRBV3-2	TRBJ2-1
TGTGCCAGCAGCGACTGGGACGGCCCCCACGAGCAGTACTTC	CASSDWDGPHEQYF	.	.	TRBV7-9	TRBJ2-7
TGTGCCAGCAGCTTACGGCGGCCGACAGGACACACTGAAGCTTTCTTT	CASSLRRPTGHTEAFF	.	.	TRBV7-9	TRBJ1-1
TGTGCCAGCACCCAAGGGATGAACACTGAAGCTTTCTTT	CASTQGMNTEAFF	.	.	TRBV28	TRBJ1-1
TGTGCCAGCAGCCAACTAGCGGGGAAAAACAAGCAGTACTTC	CASSQLAGKNKQYF	.	TRBD2	TRBV5-6	TRBJ2-7
TGTGCTAGTGGCCCTGGGCTTGAGGGGTTCACCTACGAGCAGTACTTC	CASGPGLEGFTYEQYF	once	.	TRBV12-5	TRBJ2-7
TGCGCCAGCAGCTCGGGCCCGGGACAAGGGATGCACGAGCAGTACTTC	CASSSGPGQGMHEQYF	once	.	TRBV5-1	TRBJ2-7
TGTGCCAGCAGCCTTTCCGGGGGGGCGAACACCGGGGAGCTGTTTTTT	CASSLSGGANTGELFF	once	TRBD2	TRBV7-3	TRBJ2-2
TGCGCCAGCAGCTTAGTTGGGAGGACTGAAGCTTTCTTT	CASSLVGRTEAFF	.	.	TRBV5-1	TRBJ1-1
TGTGCCAGCAGCTTAGGCTCCCCGGGGGGAGAAGGGTCACCCCTCCACTTT	CASSLGSPGGEGSPLHF	.	.	TRBV7-9	TRBJ1-6
TGTGCCAGCAGCTTAGTTTTTCCCGGGACACACCTAGGAAACACCATATATTTT	CASSLVFPGTHLGNTIYF	.	.	TRBV7-2	TRBJ1-3
TGCGCCAGCAGCCAAGATTCCGGGCAACACTCTAACTATGGCTACACCTTC	CASSQDSGQHSNYGYTF	.	.	TRBV4-1	TRBJ1-2
TGTGCCAGCAGTTACGGAGGCCGTGAAGCTTTCTTT	CASSYGGREAFF	.	.	TRBV6-6	TRBJ1-1
TGCGCCAGCAGCTCACTCGGACCCGGGGGGGTAAATGAGCAGTTCTTC	CASSSLGPGGVNEQFF	.	TRBD2	TRBV5-1	TRBJ2-1
TGTGCCATCAGTGAGTTGTCAGGGGCTGGAAACACCATATATTTT	CAISELSGAGNTIYF	.	.	TRBV10-3	TRBJ1-3